This record looks at one T cell receptor (beta chain) sequence and its context. This receptor's antigen is unknown. The record has no base qualities; no much larger clone is one base away. This sample stems from a study of patients and donors after allogeneic stem cell transplantation (dated by TCRdb to about 2020). Libraries were prepared through RT-PCR. Sequencing instrument: NextSeq 550. TCRdb reworked the public reads: Q25 trimming with fastp, MiXCR clone assembly, productive beta chains retained. Each record represents a unique CDR3 protein, reported with the most common genes and DNA among its rows. The table for this sample lists around 170,000 distinct CDR3 sequences; approximately 24% of them were counted only once. The ten largest account for approximately 26% of the sample. The CDR3 sequence holds 17 residues, the cysteine and phenylalanine included. Only the CDR3 portion is preserved as DNA: 51 bases, with reading frame beginning at the first base. Germline trimming: 1 base from V, 5 bases from J; junction bases outside gene matches: 10.

The specimen was blood, either unsorted or a sorted T cell fraction (not recorded which). The sequence derives from a human donor who was either an allogeneic HSCT recipient or a stem cell or donor lymphocyte infusion donor (not recorded which). It is not recorded whose cells these are; they may come from a transplant donor. The sequence links TRBV12-3 or TRBV12-4 to TRBJ2-5; the central 10 bases match TRBD2. The CDR3 sequence is CASSLGTSGTNGETQYF. The DNA sequence is as follows: TGTGCCAGCAGTTTAGGGACTAGCGGTACAAATGGGGAGACCCAGTACTTC.